The 27 T cell receptor beta chains below all came from one sample that was sequenced in a study of graft-versus-host responses after intestinal transplantation. The table came from immunoSEQ multiplex PCR; TCRdb's copy has only in-frame clones and leaves some out. The sample records about 16,000 clones, approximately 80% being singletons. Intraepithelial lymphocytes and lamina propria lymphocytes were released through processing of graft tissue. The specimen comprised ileum tissue, sampled about 19 months after intestinal transplantation. The receptors originated from a human patient who received an intestinal transplant, so some T cells may come from the graft donor.

The V gene is TRBV6-1, the J gene TRBJ2-7; D may be TRBD2 (6 bases). The germline gives CDR1 MNHNS, CDR2 SASEGT. V shed 3 bases and J shed 2 bases, with 14 bases lying between them. This CDR3 has 15 amino acids. CDR3 in amino acids: CASSETASGAYEQYF. CDR3 DNA: TGTGCCAGCAGTGAGACCGCCTCGGGGGCCTACGAGCAGTACTTC.

The V gene is TRBV4-1, the J gene TRBJ1-3; unclear D gene. The end of the DNA fits TRBJ2-2 better, so the J call may be wrong. The CDR3 loop spans 16 amino acids. Germline V gene lookup returns CDR1 MGHRA and CDR2 YSYEKL. The CDR3 spells CASSQDVAVNTGELFF. In DNA form, the CDR3 reads TGCGCCAGCAGCCAAGATGTAGCAGTTAACACCGGGGAGCTGTTTTTT.

J is TRBJ1-6 and V is TRBV5-5; the match to TRBD1 covers 7 bases. Losses at the gene ends were 2 bases for V and 10 bases for J; bases not matched to a gene: 9. The CDR3 has 15 residues. The germline gives CDR1 SGHKS, CDR2 YYEKEE (reference sequence). As DNA, the CDR3 is TGTGCCAGCAGCTTTCGGTTAGGGGGCTTCTCACCCCTCCACTTT. Protein: CASSFRLGGFSPLHF.

In the case of this clone: One junction end disagrees with the germline gene, perhaps due to a read error. This rearrangement joins TRBV6-6 to TRBJ1-5; D is unclear. This CDR3 is built from 15 residues. Germline V CDR1 and CDR2: MNHNY, SVGAGI (reference sequence). The CDR3 coding sequence is TGTGCCAGCAGTGACTCGGGTAGGAGCAATCAGCCCCAGCATTTT. It specifies CASSDSGRSNQPQHF.

This clone was found a few times. The rearrangement links TRBV7-9 to TRBJ1-2; 7 nucleotides match TRBD1. V was clipped by 4 bases and J by 3 bases; unmatched bases: 5. This CDR3 has 14 residues. CDR1 and CDR2 from the germline V gene are SEHNR and FQNEAQ (reference sequence). DNA for the CDR3: TGTGCCAGCAGCTCCGGGGACAGCTACTATGGCTACACCTTC. Its protein product is CASSSGDSYYGYTF.

The genes are TRBV7-8 and TRBJ2-7, with D possibly TRBD2 on 7 matching bases. Germline loops: CDR1 SGHVS, CDR2 FQNEAQ. This CDR3 is built from 14 residues. Trimming stripped 7 bases from V and 2 bases from J, with 15 bases between. CDR3 amino acids: CASTTVGGAYEQYF. The CDR3 DNA reads TGTGCCAGCACCACCGTAGGGGGGGCCTACGAGCAGTACTTC.

This chain uses TRBV2 with TRBJ1-4, with D hard to call. V lost 3 bases to trimming and J lost 7 bases, with 9 bases between them. This CDR3 has 13 residues. In germline, CDR1 is SNHLY, CDR2 FYNNEI. The CDR3 nucleotides read TGTGCCAGCAGTGAGGCAGGCCCTGAAAAACTGTTTTTT. It yields the protein CASSEAGPEKLFF. Full variable domain (outside the CDR3, taken from reference TRBV2 and TRBJ1-4): EPEVTQTPSHQVTQMGQEVILRCVPISNHLYFYWYRQILGQKVEFLVSFYNNEISEKSEIFDDQFSVERPDGSNFTLKIRSTKLEDSAMYFCASSEAGPEKLFFGSGTQLSVL.

The chain recombines TRBV4-1 with TRBJ2-7, with D perhaps matching TRBD1 or TRBD2 (5 bases each). This CDR3 is 15 amino acids long. Trimming stripped 0 bases from V and 4 bases from J, with 13 bases between. Germline CDR1 reads MGHRA; CDR2 reads YSYEKL. DNA for the CDR3: TGCGCCAGCAGCCAAGATGGCGAGGGGTTGTACGAGCAGTACTTC. Its translation: CASSQDGEGLYEQYF.

This chain connects TRBV9 to TRBJ1-3, with D perhaps matching TRBD1 (6 bases). Trimming removed 0 bases from V and 2 bases from J, with 15 bases in between. The CDR3 spans 17 residues. Germline V gives CDR1 SGDLS, CDR2 YYNGEE. CDR3 sequence (DNA): TGTGCCAGCAGCGTAGAGGGGAGTACAGGGACTGGAAACACCATATATTTT. The encoded protein is CASSVEGSTGTGNTIYF.

The rearrangement uses TRBV2 and TRBJ2-7; 11 bases align to TRBD2. Trimming took 6 bases from V and 7 from J; bases not matched to a gene: 11. The CDR3 contains 15 residues. Germline values: CDR1 SNHLY, CDR2 FYNNEI. CDR3 amino acids: CASSLGTSGRTEQYF. Written as DNA, the CDR3 is TGTGCCAGCAGCCTCGGGACTAGCGGTCGGACAGAGCAGTACTTC.

The J gene is TRBJ2-1, the V gene TRBV5-6; D is unresolved. V was shortened by 1 base and J by 6 bases, with 5 bases between the two germline ends. This CDR3 region has 12 residues. In germline, CDR1 is SGHDT, CDR2 YYEEEE. The CDR3 DNA reads TGTGCCAGCAGCTTGACGGGCAATGAGCAGTTCTTC. It codes for CASSLTGNEQFF.

V is TRBV6-1 and J is TRBJ1-2, with 10 bases fitting TRBD1. This CDR3 is built from 15 residues. Germline CDR1 is MNHNS and CDR2 is SASEGT. J was trimmed by 1 base and V by 8 bases; bases with no gene match: 7. The CDR3 loop is CASERDRGLNYGYTF. The CDR3 coding sequence is TGTGCCAGCGAGCGGGACAGGGGCCTTAACTATGGCTACACCTTC.

With respect to this clone: In the same sample, other DNA sequences code for this CDR3. The J gene is TRBJ2-2, the V gene TRBV2, with D perhaps TRBD1 or TRBD2 (5 bases each). Trimming shortened V by 0 bases and J by 6 bases, and 8 bases separated the two germline ends. Germline V gene sequence: CDR1 SNHLY, CDR2 FYNNEI. This CDR3 region has 14 residues. CDR3: CASSEAPGPGELFF. In nucleotides, the CDR3 is TGTGCCAGCAGTGAAGCTCCGGGGCCCGGGGAGCTGTTTTTT. Based on the CDR3 plus reference TRBV2 and TRBJ2-2, the full variable domain is EPEVTQTPSHQVTQMGQEVILRCVPISNHLYFYWYRQILGQKVEFLVSFYNNEISEKSEIFDDQFSVERPDGSNFTLKIRSTKLEDSAMYFCASSEAPGPGELFFGEGSRLTVL.

For the CDR3, the DNA is TGCAGCGCTCGACAGAACCAAGAGACCCAGTACTTC. This translates into CSARQNQETQYF. The chain links TRBV29-1 to TRBJ2-5; perhaps TRBD1 as D (5 bases). Trimming shortened V by 7 bases and J by 0 bases, and 9 bases separated the two germline ends. The germline V gene has CDR1 SQVTM and CDR2 ANQGSEA. The CDR3 sequence is 12 residues long.

The chain carries TRBV10-3 and TRBJ1-4, with 11 bases aligning to TRBD1. This CDR3 has 16 residues. The J segment lost 5 bases and the V segment lost 6 bases, leaving 8 bases of the junction unmatched. Germline V gives CDR1 ENHRY, CDR2 SYGVKD. CDR3 nucleotides: TGTGCCATCAGCGCCGGGACAGGGGGTCAAAATGAAAAACTGTTTTTT. Translation gives CAISAGTGGQNEKLFF.

This clone was detected a few times. The chain has TRBV4-3 and TRBJ2-1; the D gene could be TRBD1 or TRBD2 (5 bases each). Germline values: CDR1 LGHNA, CDR2 YSLEER. V was trimmed by 0 bases and J by 6 bases, leaving 15 bases between them. This CDR3 has 16 residues. CDR3 region: CASSQDGAGSSNEQFF. For the CDR3, the DNA is TGCGCCAGCAGCCAAGATGGGGCAGGGAGTAGCAATGAGCAGTTCTTC.

The chain carries TRBV5-1 and TRBJ2-1, with TRBD2 as a possible D gene (5 bases). Germline CDR1 reads SGHRS; CDR2 reads YFSETQ. This CDR3 spans 15 amino acids. With 3 bases removed from V and 5 bases from J, the gap between germline ends came to 15 bases. The CDR3 protein is CASSSPADLDNEQFF. CDR3 bases: TGCGCCAGCAGCTCCCCAGCGGACCTGGACAATGAGCAGTTCTTC.

In this sample, this clone turned up once. The chain links TRBV7-9 to TRBJ1-4; 7 bases agree with TRBD1. Germline V gives CDR1 SEHNR, CDR2 FQNEAQ (reference sequence). Trimming took 4 bases from V and 2 from J; bases not matched to a gene: 1. The CDR3 is made up of 14 amino acids. The CDR3 protein is CASSWGQTNEKLFF. The CDR3 nucleotides are TGTGCCAGCAGCTGGGGACAGACTAATGAAAAACTGTTTTTT.

The chain recombines TRBV18 with TRBJ2-5, with a tentative D call TRBD2 (6 bases). V lost 3 bases and J lost 1, with 9 bases in between. The germline gives CDR1 KGHSH, CDR2 LQKENI. This CDR3 comprises 14 residues. The CDR3, as DNA: TGTGCCAGCTCACCGACTAGTGTCCAAGAGACCCAGTACTTC. Amino acid sequence: CASSPTSVQETQYF.

The chain carries TRBV7-6 and TRBJ2-5; a possible D gene is TRBD2 (6 bases). V lost 5 bases, J lost 2 bases, and 27 bases lay in between. The CDR3 is made up of 19 amino acids. CDR1 and CDR2 (germline): SGHVS, FNYEAQ. CDR3 bases: TGTGCCAGCAGCCCCGCTATTGTTGGCGGGGCTGTGAGGCAAGAGACCCAGTACTTC. It translates to CASSPAIVGGAVRQETQYF. Variable domain in full (rest from reference TRBV7-6 and TRBJ2-5): GAGVSQSPRYKVTKRGQDVALRCDPISGHVSLYWYRQALGQGPEFLTYFNYEAQQDKSGLPNDRFSAERPEGSISTLTIQRTEQRDSAMYRCASSPAIVGGAVRQETQYFGPGTRLLVL.

In its sample, this clone was seen once. The rearrangement joins TRBV18 to TRBJ1-1; D gene uncertain. There are 17 residues in the CDR3. V lost 0 bases, J lost 5 bases, and 19 bases lay in between. Germline CDR1 is KGHSH and CDR2 is LQKENI. The CDR3 nucleotides are TGTGCCAGCTCACCACCTCTGAACGGATACCGAACAACTGAAGCTTTCTTT. This translates into CASSPPLNGYRTTEAFF.

The chain employs TRBV15 and TRBJ2-1; D is possibly TRBD1 or TRBD2 (6 bases each). The germline gives CDR1 LNHNV, CDR2 YYDKDF (reference sequence). This CDR3 is built from 14 residues. V shed 7 bases and J shed 10 bases, with 20 bases lying between them. CDR3 region: CATNGGGGQLEQFF. CDR3 DNA sequence: TGTGCCACCAACGGAGGTGGGGGGCAATTAGAGCAGTTCTTC.

CDR3 DNA sequence: TGTGCCAGCAGCCATCGAACGTTGAAGACCCAGTACTTC. It encodes CASSHRTLKTQYF. The chain has TRBV14 and TRBJ2-5; D is uncertain. Between the trimmed V and J ends, which lost 3 bases and 6 bases, there was a span of 11 bases. Per the germline V gene, CDR1 is SGHDN and CDR2 is FVKESK. The CDR3 extends over 13 amino acids. Supplemented by reference TRBV14 and TRBJ2-5, the full variable domain reads EAGVTQFPSHSVIEKGQTVTLRCDPISGHDNLYWYRRVMGKEIKFLLHFVKESKQDESGMPNNRFLAERTGGTYSTLKVQPAELEDSGVYFCASSHRTLKTQYFGPGTRLLVL.

This clone was seen a single time. This chain joins TRBV5-4 and TRBJ2-7; a possible D gene is TRBD1 (7 bases). The CDR3 sequence is 17 residues long. V lost 4 bases and J lost 5, with 25 bases in between. Germline CDR1 is SGHNT and CDR2 is YYREEE (reference sequence). In nucleotides, the CDR3 is TGTGCCAGCAGCCTTATCGGCGGGGAGACAGGGTCCCACGAGCAGTACTTC. As protein: CASSLIGGETGSHEQYF.

This chain connects TRBV27 to TRBJ2-7, with no clear D. V shed 5 bases and J shed 1 base, with 12 bases lying between them. Germline CDR1 MNHEY, CDR2 SMNVEV (reference sequence). The CDR3 sequence is 14 residues long. CDR3 in amino acids: CASSLSRSSYEQYF. The CDR3 DNA sequence: TGTGCCAGCAGTCTGAGCCGCAGTTCCTACGAGCAGTACTTC.

The genes are TRBV11-2 and TRBJ1-1; the D gene is possibly TRBD1 (5 bases). The CDR3 covers 14 residues. Germline-derived CDR1 and CDR2 are SGHAT and FQNNGV. V lost 5 bases and J lost 3, with 13 bases in between. DNA of the CDR3: TGTGCCAGCAGCCTATACACGGGGGACACTGAAGCTTTCTTT. It codes for CASSLYTGDTEAFF.

The chain links TRBV5-1 to TRBJ1-4; D is possibly TRBD1 (5 bases). Trimming pared 4 bases from V and 3 bases from J, leaving 16 bases between. This CDR3 has 16 amino acids. Germline values: CDR1 SGHRS, CDR2 YFSETQ. DNA for the CDR3: TGCGCCAGCAGCACGGGGACGGGCAGCCCTAATGAAAAACTGTTTTTT. Its translation: CASSTGTGSPNEKLFF.